This T cell receptor beta chain was recorded in a study of blood T cell repertoires in COVID-19. Background on the study: The samples span acute and convalescent COVID-19 from the United States, Italy and Spain.

Authors' data handling: Cell counts per sample came from amplifying reference gene primers. The data were produced by immunoSEQ multiplex PCR, yet TCRdb's version contains in-frame clones alone and is incomplete. The D gene and trimming were derived from the DNA, and the V and J assignments and clone size from that table. The sample has 200,000 to 300,000 clones, around nine tenths seen once. Seattle patients were enrolled while actively infected and followed longitudinally. The CDR3 is made up of 15 amino acids. From germline, CDR1 is MNHEY and CDR2 SMNVEV (reference sequence). The V gene lost 3 bases and the J gene lost 0 bases, with 11 bases spanning the gap.

Sample: peripheral blood. The receptor comes from a woman aged 60-75 years with COVID-19, enrolled during active disease. The gene calls are TRBV27 and TRBJ1-1; the D gene is possibly TRBD1 (6 bases). DNA for the CDR3: TGTGCCAGCAGTTTGGGACACCCCATGAACACTGAAGCTTTCTTT. Translated, it gives CASSLGHPMNTEAFF.